Listed below are T cell receptor beta chains from one sample, sequenced in a study of blood T cell repertoires in COVID-19. TCRdb's copy holds only in-frame clones and misses some; the assay was immunoSEQ multiplex PCR. The table includes 150,000 or so clones, roughly 87% detected once. The material sequenced was peripheral blood. The receptors stem from a woman between 50 and 59 years old with acute or convalescent COVID-19. CDR3s include the opening cysteine and the closing phenylalanine or tryptophan. The order of the fields is CDR3 DNA, CDR3 protein, CDR3 length, clone size, J gene, V gene, D gene. A D gene is named only where the DNA matches it firmly. Clone size is stated in some rows and not others, as once, few, many or a class when expanded.

cdr3_nt: TGTGCCAGCAGTCCGGGACAGGGGCGATCACCCCTCCACTTT
cdr3_aa: CASSPGQGRSPLHF
cdr3_length: 14
clone_size: .
j_call: TRBJ1-6
v_call: TRBV2
d_call: TRBD1

cdr3_nt: TGTGCCAGCAGCTTCGGCGGCCTAAATGAGCAGTTCTTC
cdr3_aa: CASSFGGLNEQFF
cdr3_length: 13
clone_size: once
j_call: TRBJ2-1
v_call: TRBV7-6
d_call: .

cdr3_nt: TGTGCCAGCAGTAACACAGGGAAGGGTGGCTACACCTTC
cdr3_aa: CASSNTGKGGYTF
cdr3_length: 13
clone_size: .
j_call: TRBJ1-2
v_call: TRBV12-3/TRBV12-4
d_call: .

cdr3_nt: TGTGCCAGTAGTATATCAGGGGCGGGCAATCAGCCCCAGCATTTT
cdr3_aa: CASSISGAGNQPQHF
cdr3_length: 15
clone_size: .
j_call: TRBJ1-5
v_call: TRBV19
d_call: .

cdr3_nt: TGTGCCAGCAGTGACCCGGCGCTAGCGGGAGGCTACAATGAGCAGTTCTTC
cdr3_aa: CASSDPALAGGYNEQFF
cdr3_length: 17
clone_size: .
j_call: TRBJ2-1
v_call: TRBV25-1
d_call: TRBD2

cdr3_nt: TGTGCCAGCAGCTTAACCCATCTAGCGGGAGTAGGGAATGAGCAGTTCTTC
cdr3_aa: CASSLTHLAGVGNEQFF
cdr3_length: 17
clone_size: .
j_call: TRBJ2-1
v_call: TRBV11-2
d_call: TRBD2

cdr3_nt: TGTGCCAGCAGCCAAGGGGGTAGCGGGGGGGCCGAAGATACGCAGTATTTT
cdr3_aa: CASSQGGSGGAEDTQYF
cdr3_length: 17
clone_size: .
j_call: TRBJ2-3
v_call: TRBV3-1/TRBV3-2
d_call: TRBD2

cdr3_nt: TGCGCCAGCAGCCAATCGAGCGGGGTCCTCGGTACGCAGTATTTT
cdr3_aa: CASSQSSGVLGTQYF
cdr3_length: 15
clone_size: few
j_call: TRBJ2-3
v_call: TRBV4-3
d_call: TRBD2

cdr3_nt: TGTGCCATCAGTGGAATCGGACTAGCGGGAGGGGGCTACAATGAGCAGTTCTTC
cdr3_aa: CAISGIGLAGGGYNEQFF
cdr3_length: 18
clone_size: .
j_call: TRBJ2-1
v_call: TRBV10-3
d_call: TRBD2

cdr3_nt: TGTGCCAGCAGCCACGAGGGGGCTGGGGCCAACGTCCTGACTTTC
cdr3_aa: CASSHEGAGANVLTF
cdr3_length: 15
clone_size: .
j_call: TRBJ2-6
v_call: TRBV4-2
d_call: .

cdr3_nt: TGTGCCAGCTCACCAATAGAGGGGGGCTTGGGGACTAGCGGGAGCGTCGACGAGCAGTACTTC
cdr3_aa: CASSPIEGGLGTSGSVDEQYF
cdr3_length: 21
clone_size: .
j_call: TRBJ2-7
v_call: TRBV18
d_call: TRBD2

cdr3_nt: TGTGCCACGGCTAGCGGATCTCACCAAGAGACCCAGTACTTC
cdr3_aa: CATASGSHQETQYF
cdr3_length: 14
clone_size: once
j_call: TRBJ2-5
v_call: TRBV19
d_call: TRBD2

cdr3_nt: TGCAGTGCTGGTGGGCCTAGCGGGAGGGCGGGCGATGAGCAGTTCTTC
cdr3_aa: CSAGGPSGRAGDEQFF
cdr3_length: 16
clone_size: once
j_call: TRBJ2-1
v_call: TRBV20-1
d_call: TRBD2

cdr3_nt: TGTGCCAGCGACTCGACAGGGACTTGGGGCTACACCTTC
cdr3_aa: CASDSTGTWGYTF
cdr3_length: 13
clone_size: .
j_call: TRBJ1-2
v_call: TRBV5-5
d_call: TRBD1

cdr3_nt: TGTGCCAGCAGCTTAAAGAGGACTAGCGGGTCATACAATGAGCAGTTCTTC
cdr3_aa: CASSLKRTSGSYNEQFF
cdr3_length: 17
clone_size: .
j_call: TRBJ2-1
v_call: TRBV7-2
d_call: TRBD2

cdr3_nt: TGTGCCATCAGCCCGGGACACTTGAACACTGAAGCTTTCTTT
cdr3_aa: CAISPGHLNTEAFF
cdr3_length: 14
clone_size: .
j_call: TRBJ1-1
v_call: TRBV10-3
d_call: .

cdr3_nt: TGTGCCAGCAGCTTAGATTCCATTCAGCCCCAGCATTTT
cdr3_aa: CASSLDSIQPQHF
cdr3_length: 13
clone_size: .
j_call: TRBJ1-5
v_call: TRBV11-2
d_call: .

cdr3_nt: TGTGCCAGCGCAGGGGGAAGTGGGTACACTGAAGCTTTCTTT
cdr3_aa: CASAGGSGYTEAFF
cdr3_length: 14
clone_size: .
j_call: TRBJ1-1
v_call: TRBV7-2
d_call: TRBD1

cdr3_nt: TGTGCCTGGGGGACCTCGGGGGTGGATACGCAGTATTTT
cdr3_aa: CAWGTSGVDTQYF
cdr3_length: 13
clone_size: .
j_call: TRBJ2-3
v_call: TRBV30
d_call: .

cdr3_nt: TGTGCCTGGGAAACAGGGGGCGAAAAACTGTTTTTT
cdr3_aa: CAWETGGEKLFF
cdr3_length: 12
clone_size: .
j_call: TRBJ1-4
v_call: TRBV30
d_call: TRBD1

cdr3_nt: TGTGCCTGGAATACAGGGACGGGTCAGCCCCAGCATTTT
cdr3_aa: CAWNTGTGQPQHF
cdr3_length: 13
clone_size: .
j_call: TRBJ1-5
v_call: TRBV30
d_call: .

cdr3_nt: TGCGCCAGCAGCCCGGGACAGGCCTATTACAATGAGCAGTTCTTC
cdr3_aa: CASSPGQAYYNEQFF
cdr3_length: 15
clone_size: .
j_call: TRBJ2-1
v_call: TRBV5-1
d_call: TRBD1

cdr3_nt: TGCGCCAGCAGCTTGTCGACAGGGGGACACTCTGGGGCCAACGTCCTGACTTTC
cdr3_aa: CASSLSTGGHSGANVLTF
cdr3_length: 18
clone_size: .
j_call: TRBJ2-6
v_call: TRBV5-1
d_call: TRBD1

cdr3_nt: TGCGCCAGCAGCTTGGCCCCAGGGAACTATGGCTACACCTTC
cdr3_aa: CASSLAPGNYGYTF
cdr3_length: 14
clone_size: .
j_call: TRBJ1-2
v_call: TRBV5-1
d_call: .

cdr3_nt: TGTGCCAGCAGTTATACCGGTACTGAAGCTTTCTTT
cdr3_aa: CASSYTGTEAFF
cdr3_length: 12
clone_size: few
j_call: TRBJ1-1
v_call: TRBV6-5
d_call: .

cdr3_nt: TGTGCCAGCTCACCAAGCTGGACACAATCGTCTGCACCCCTCCACTTT
cdr3_aa: CASSPSWTQSSAPLHF
cdr3_length: 16
clone_size: once
j_call: TRBJ1-6
v_call: TRBV18
d_call: .

cdr3_nt: TGTGCCACCAGCCTTGCGGGGGCCCCCACAGATACGCAGTATTTT
cdr3_aa: CATSLAGAPTDTQYF
cdr3_length: 15
clone_size: .
j_call: TRBJ2-3
v_call: TRBV24-1
d_call: .

cdr3_nt: TGCGCCAGCAGGACTAGCGGGGGAGGGGAGACCCAGTACTTC
cdr3_aa: CASRTSGGGETQYF
cdr3_length: 14
clone_size: .
j_call: TRBJ2-5
v_call: TRBV10-2
d_call: TRBD2

cdr3_nt: TGTGCCAGCAGCGACGCAGGGGAAGGCTACACCTTC
cdr3_aa: CASSDAGEGYTF
cdr3_length: 12
clone_size: .
j_call: TRBJ1-2
v_call: TRBV14
d_call: .

cdr3_nt: TGTGCCAGCACTCCGGACAGGGGCCATCAGCCCCAGCATTTT
cdr3_aa: CASTPDRGHQPQHF
cdr3_length: 14
clone_size: .
j_call: TRBJ1-5
v_call: TRBV2
d_call: TRBD1

cdr3_nt: TGCGCCAGCAGTGAAGCCTTAGATGGAAACACCATATATTTT
cdr3_aa: CASSEALDGNTIYF
cdr3_length: 14
clone_size: .
j_call: TRBJ1-3
v_call: TRBV4-3
d_call: .

cdr3_nt: TGTGCCAGCAGCTTGAGTTCTAGGGGCGGACCGACAATTTACTATGGCTACACCTTC
cdr3_aa: CASSLSSRGGPTIYYGYTF
cdr3_length: 19
clone_size: .
j_call: TRBJ1-2
v_call: TRBV5-6
d_call: .

cdr3_nt: TGTGCCAGCAGCCGGTGGACAGGGGTCCCTGAAGCTTTCTTT
cdr3_aa: CASSRWTGVPEAFF
cdr3_length: 14
clone_size: .
j_call: TRBJ1-1
v_call: TRBV4-2
d_call: TRBD1

cdr3_nt: TGTGCCAGCAGCTCCGCCGGGACAGAAGCCGGGGAGCTGTTTTTT
cdr3_aa: CASSSAGTEAGELFF
cdr3_length: 15
clone_size: .
j_call: TRBJ2-2
v_call: TRBV11-3
d_call: TRBD1

cdr3_nt: TGTGCCAGCAGCTTTTACAGGGATGGGAACACTGAAGCTTTCTTT
cdr3_aa: CASSFYRDGNTEAFF
cdr3_length: 15
clone_size: few
j_call: TRBJ1-1
v_call: TRBV7-2
d_call: .

cdr3_nt: TGTGCCTGGTCCCACAGGGGTGGGTACACTGAAGCTTTCTTT
cdr3_aa: CAWSHRGGYTEAFF
cdr3_length: 14
clone_size: .
j_call: TRBJ1-1
v_call: TRBV30
d_call: TRBD1

cdr3_nt: TGTGCCAGCAGCTTAAGTTCCAGGAACACTGAAGCTTTCTTT
cdr3_aa: CASSLSSRNTEAFF
cdr3_length: 14
clone_size: .
j_call: TRBJ1-1
v_call: TRBV7-3
d_call: .

cdr3_nt: TGTGCCAGTAGTATAGCCATGCCGACAGGGTTCGCCGGGGAGCTGTTTTTT
cdr3_aa: CASSIAMPTGFAGELFF
cdr3_length: 17
clone_size: .
j_call: TRBJ2-2
v_call: TRBV19
d_call: TRBD1

cdr3_nt: TGTGCCAGCAGTAGGGGAAGCAATCAGCCCCAGCATTTT
cdr3_aa: CASSRGSNQPQHF
cdr3_length: 13
clone_size: once
j_call: TRBJ1-5
v_call: TRBV6-5
d_call: .

cdr3_nt: TGTGCCAGCAGTACCTTTCGGGAGGGCTATACGCAGTATTTT
cdr3_aa: CASSTFREGYTQYF
cdr3_length: 14
clone_size: .
j_call: TRBJ2-3
v_call: TRBV27
d_call: TRBD2

cdr3_nt: TGTGCCTGGAGTGGGGGACTAGCGGGAGCAGCCATTCAGTACTTC
cdr3_aa: CAWSGGLAGAAIQYF
cdr3_length: 15
clone_size: .
j_call: TRBJ2-4
v_call: TRBV30
d_call: TRBD2

cdr3_nt: TGTGCCAGCAGTGAAAGGACAGGGGGGAACACTGAAGCTTTCTTT
cdr3_aa: CASSERTGGNTEAFF
cdr3_length: 15
clone_size: few
j_call: TRBJ1-1
v_call: TRBV2
d_call: TRBD1

cdr3_nt: TGTGCCAGCAGCGGTGGACAATATAATTCACCCCTCCACTTT
cdr3_aa: CASSGGQYNSPLHF
cdr3_length: 14
clone_size: .
j_call: TRBJ1-6
v_call: TRBV21-1
d_call: .

cdr3_nt: TGTGCCAGCAGTTCCGGGACAGGGGATTCACCCCTCCACTTT
cdr3_aa: CASSSGTGDSPLHF
cdr3_length: 14
clone_size: .
j_call: TRBJ1-6
v_call: TRBV28
d_call: TRBD1

cdr3_nt: TGTGCCATCAGTGACCCCACAGGGGTCGTCAATCAGCCCCAGCATTTT
cdr3_aa: CAISDPTGVVNQPQHF
cdr3_length: 16
clone_size: .
j_call: TRBJ1-5
v_call: TRBV10-3
d_call: TRBD1

cdr3_nt: TGTGCCAGCAGTGAATCCAAGATTCTACATGGCTACACCTTC
cdr3_aa: CASSESKILHGYTF
cdr3_length: 14
clone_size: .
j_call: TRBJ1-2
v_call: TRBV25-1
d_call: .

cdr3_nt: TGTGCCAGCAGCCCGGGACAGGAGGGTATCTATGGCTACACCTTC
cdr3_aa: CASSPGQEGIYGYTF
cdr3_length: 15
clone_size: once
j_call: TRBJ1-2
v_call: TRBV9
d_call: TRBD1

cdr3_nt: TGTGCCAGCAGTCGGGACAGCCTCGCTCACACCTTC
cdr3_aa: CASSRDSLAHTF
cdr3_length: 12
clone_size: .
j_call: TRBJ1-2
v_call: TRBV3-1/TRBV3-2
d_call: TRBD1

cdr3_nt: TGTGCCAGCAGCCGCGGACCCCGGGACAGGGGTCGTGGCTACACCTTC
cdr3_aa: CASSRGPRDRGRGYTF
cdr3_length: 16
clone_size: .
j_call: TRBJ1-2
v_call: TRBV3-1/TRBV3-2
d_call: TRBD1

cdr3_nt: TGTGCCAGTACCTCGTTTTTCGTCCTGACTTTC
cdr3_aa: CASTSFFVLTF
cdr3_length: 11
clone_size: once
j_call: TRBJ2-6
v_call: TRBV19
d_call: .

cdr3_nt: TGCGCCAGCAGGGACTCTCCCACAGATACGCAGTATTTT
cdr3_aa: CASRDSPTDTQYF
cdr3_length: 13
clone_size: once
j_call: TRBJ2-3
v_call: TRBV5-1
d_call: .

cdr3_nt: TGTGCCAGCAGCAAAGCAAGGAAGCAGGGTGTCGCAGATACGCAGTATTTT
cdr3_aa: CASSKARKQGVADTQYF
cdr3_length: 17
clone_size: .
j_call: TRBJ2-3
v_call: TRBV21-1
d_call: .